This TCR beta chain appears in the sequencing data of a study of shared clonotypes between healthy human individuals. Background on the study: For every donor, three CD4 naive, three CD4 memory, two CD8 naive and one CD8 memory plates were used.

Study observations and caveats: Despite large depth, sorted-subset datasets appeared incompletely sequenced.

Naive CD8 cells comprised CD45RO-negative, CCR7-positively selected cells, excluding terminally differentiated effector memory CD45RA+ cells. The CDR3 spans 14 residues. CDR1 is PRHDT, CDR2 FYEKMQ, per germline (reference sequence). The V end lost 4 bases, the J end lost 2 bases, and 12 bases lay between the germline ends. Sequencing was performed with immunoSEQ multiplex PCR; in TCRdb, only in-frame clones are kept and a portion is missing. The sample has fewer than 1 million clones; 96% are singletons. As regards this clone: Its matching antigen is unknown.

The source material was naive CD8+ T cells sorted from blood. The rearrangement uses TRBV13 and TRBJ2-7; the D gene is possibly TRBD2 (5 bases). The TCR sequence derives from a man younger than 45 in good health. CDR3 bases: TGTGCCAGCAGCTCGTCCGGAGGCCCCTACGAGCAGTACTTC. It specifies CASSSSGGPYEQYF.